This T cell receptor beta chain was sequenced during a study of cytomegalovirus exposure and HLA in healthy donors. About the study: The same platform was used for the 100 to 150 validation repertoires and the 600 to 850 first-cohort repertoires, a later analysis reported. Study outcomes and limitations: Many donors carried some public TCRs, although rarity characterized most TCR sequences.

In regard to this clone: Its matching antigen is unknown.

Sequenced by immunoSEQ multiplex PCR; TCRdb stores in-frame clones only, minus some. The sample yields under 250,000 clones, roughly 84% seen once. Germline CDR1 and CDR2: MNHEY and SMNVEV (reference sequence). With 2 bases clipped from V and 5 bases from J, the junction kept 9 bases outside the gene matches. This CDR3 comprises 17 residues. Separation from the 666-subject first cohort characterized the roughly 120-subject validation cohort, to which the donors belonged. This chain links TRBV27 with TRBJ2-1; 10 nucleotides line up with TRBD2. This receptor was obtained from a woman younger than 30 in good health and CMV-seropositive. The sequenced sample was PBMCs. This chain's CDR3 is CASSLISRTSGNNEQFF. DNA of the CDR3: TGTGCCAGCAGTTTAATCTCACGGACTAGCGGAAACAATGAGCAGTTCTTC.